This T cell receptor (beta chain) was obtained from a study of blood T cell repertoires in COVID-19. Study overall: PBMCs, B-cell-depleted T cells, or T cells provided the cDNA or gDNA that made up the material.

This clone was recorded a few times. The CDR3 is 15 residues long. Trimming took 7 bases from V and 3 from J; bases not matched to a gene: 9. CDR1 is WNHNN and CDR2 is SYGVQD in the germline V gene (reference sequence). Original analysis: Amplification with reference gene primers provided the estimates of nucleated cell counts. The data were produced by immunoSEQ multiplex PCR, yet TCRdb's version contains in-frame clones alone and is incomplete. Clone size and V and J calls were adopted from that table, with D and trimming inferred from the DNA. Of approximately 60,000 clones listed, around 93% are singletons.

This receptor was taken from a man in his 70s with active COVID-19. Sequencing was done on a sample of peripheral blood. This chain links TRBV10-1 with TRBJ1-5; 7 bases are shared with TRBD1. The CDR3 loop reads CASTRQGVNNQPQHF. The CDR3 DNA reads as TGCGCCAGCACCAGACAGGGTGTCAACAATCAGCCCCAGCATTTT.